The source of this TCR beta chain is a study of T cells in Graves' hyperthyroidism and ophthalmopathy. General study results and limits: The majority of expanded thyroid clonotypes above 0.001 also appeared in blood.

Amplification targeted TCR beta CDR3 regions from RNA transcripts. A set of HTBI primers served as the primers for a first-round RT-PCR of the TCR CDR3. MiXCR, run by TCRdb on the multiplex PCR reads, gives a single entry per CDR3 protein. The table lists roughly 570,000 distinct CDR3 sequences, more than 45% of them singletons. Exclusion of a patient resulted from uncontrolled infection, other autoimmune disease, pregnancy or lactation. This clonotype was counted ten times or more. Its antigen is not identified. The sequenced sample was peripheral blood or thyroid tissue (not recorded which). The TCR comes from an adult woman with Graves' disease, either hyperthyroidism or ophthalmopathy (not recorded which).

The CDR3 nucleotides are TGTGCCAGCAGTGAGGGAGGAGCCGGGGAGCTGTTTTTT. Residues: CASSEGGAGELFF. This chain joins TRBV25-1 and TRBJ2-2; TRBD2 is a possible D gene (6 bases). Germline CDR1 MGHDK, CDR2 SYGVNS. Trimming shortened V by 3 bases and J by 6 bases, and 8 bases separated the two germline ends. The CDR3 is 13 residues long. Supplemented by reference TRBV25-1 and TRBJ2-2, the full variable domain reads EADIYQTPRYLVIGTGKKITLECSQTMGHDKMYWYQQDPGMELHLIHYSYGVNSTEKGDLSSESTVSRIRTEHFPLTLESARPSHTSQYLCASSEGGAGELFFGEGSRLTVL.